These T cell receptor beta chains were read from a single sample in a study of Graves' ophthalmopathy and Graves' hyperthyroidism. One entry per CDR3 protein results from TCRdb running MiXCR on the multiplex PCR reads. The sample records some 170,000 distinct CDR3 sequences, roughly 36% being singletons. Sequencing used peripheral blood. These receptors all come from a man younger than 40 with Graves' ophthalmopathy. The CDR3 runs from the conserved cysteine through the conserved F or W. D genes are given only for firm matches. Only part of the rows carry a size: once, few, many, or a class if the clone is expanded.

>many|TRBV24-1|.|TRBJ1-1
TGTGCCACCAGTTTGGGGAACACTGAAGCTTTCTTT
CATSLGNTEAFF
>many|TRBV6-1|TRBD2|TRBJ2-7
TGTGCCAGCAGTGAAGTGTCTAGCGGGACTCAAGAGCAGTACTTC
CASSEVSSGTQEQYF
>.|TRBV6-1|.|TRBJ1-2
TGTGCCAGCAGTTTAGCCCAGACCTACACCTTC
CASSLAQTYTF
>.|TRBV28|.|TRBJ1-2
TGTGCCAGCAGTGGGAGAATGAACTATGGCTACACCTTC
CASSGRMNYGYTF
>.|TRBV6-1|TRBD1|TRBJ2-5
TGTGCCAGCAGTCGGGACAGGGTGTCGGAGACCCAGTACTTC
CASSRDRVSETQYF
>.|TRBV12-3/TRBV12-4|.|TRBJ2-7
TGTGCCAGCAGTTTATGGGGGACACTCAACGAGCAGTACTTC
CASSLWGTLNEQYF
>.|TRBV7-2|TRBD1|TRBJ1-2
TGTGCCAGCAGCTCCCCGGACAGGGGGAACTATGGCTACACCTTC
CASSSPDRGNYGYTF
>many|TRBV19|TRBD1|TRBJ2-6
TGTGCCAGTAGTCGGGCAGGGGGCGGCGCTGGGGCCAACGTCCTGACTTTC
CASSRAGGGAGANVLTF
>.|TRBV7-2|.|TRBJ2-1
TGTGCCAGCAGTCGGGACACCTACAATGAGCAGTTCTTC
CASSRDTYNEQFF
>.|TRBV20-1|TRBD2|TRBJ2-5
TGCAGTGCTAGGACTAGCGGACAAGAGACCCAGTACTTC
CSARTSGQETQYF
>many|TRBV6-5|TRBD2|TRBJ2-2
TGTGCCAGCAGTTTAAGGACTAGCGTAGCCGGGGAGCTGTTTTTT
CASSLRTSVAGELFF
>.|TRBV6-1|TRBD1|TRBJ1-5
TGTGCCAGCAGCTCAGACAGGGGCGTAGGAAGCAATCAGCCCCAGCATTTT
CASSSDRGVGSNQPQHF
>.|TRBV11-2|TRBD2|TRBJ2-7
TGTGCCAGCAGTCTAAGACTAGCGGGAGGTTACGAGCAGTACTTC
CASSLRLAGGYEQYF
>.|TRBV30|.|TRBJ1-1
TGTGCCACAACGGGGGGGCTCGACACTGAAGCTTTCTTT
CATTGGLDTEAFF
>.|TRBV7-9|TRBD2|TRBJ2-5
TGTGCCAGCAGACCTAGCGGGAAAGAGACCCAGTACTTC
CASRPSGKETQYF
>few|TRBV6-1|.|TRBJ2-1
TGTGCCAGCAGGCCTTCAATCGGGGGAGATGAGCAGTTCTTC
CASRPSIGGDEQFF
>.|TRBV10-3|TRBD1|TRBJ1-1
TGTGCCATCAGTGAGTCGGGACAGGGTATGTGGTTGGGCACTGAAGCTTTCTTT
CAISESGQGMWLGTEAFF
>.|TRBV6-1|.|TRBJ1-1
TGTGCCAGCAGTGTACAGGGTCCCACTGAAGCTTTCTTT
CASSVQGPTEAFF
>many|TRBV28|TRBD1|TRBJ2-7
TGTGCCAGCTCTCGATCGGACAGGGGGCGGAGGGGGCAGTACTTC
CASSRSDRGRRGQYF
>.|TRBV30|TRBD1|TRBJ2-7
TGTGCCAGCAGCTCGTCCGGGACAGGGGGCCGCGAGCAGTACTTC
CASSSSGTGGREQYF
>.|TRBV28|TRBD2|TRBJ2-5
TGTGCCAGCAGTGACGGCGTTGGGTTCTCTAGCGGGAGTTCGAAAGAGACCCAGTACTTC
CASSDGVGFSSGSSKETQYF
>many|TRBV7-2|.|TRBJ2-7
TGTGCCAGCAGCTTAGAAGAAAATCGGCACTACGAGCAGTACTTC
CASSLEENRHYEQYF
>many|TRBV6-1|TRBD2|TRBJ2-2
TGTGCCAGCAGCTCGGGACTAGCGGAGACCGGGGAGCTGTTTTTT
CASSSGLAETGELFF
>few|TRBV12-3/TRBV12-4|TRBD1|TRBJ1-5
TGTGCCAGCAGTTCGCCGGGACAGGATCGGCCCCAGCATTTT
CASSSPGQDRPQHF
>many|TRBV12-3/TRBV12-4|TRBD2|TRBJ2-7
TGTGCCAGCAGGGCTACTAGCGGGGGGTACGAGCAGTACTTC
CASRATSGGYEQYF
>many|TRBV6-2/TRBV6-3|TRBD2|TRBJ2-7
TGTGCCAGCAGTTCCTTCCCTAGCGGAGTCCACTACGAGCAGTACTTC
CASSSFPSGVHYEQYF
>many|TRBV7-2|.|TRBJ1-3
TGTGCCAGCAGCTCAGTATTAAACACCATATATTTT
CASSSVLNTIYF
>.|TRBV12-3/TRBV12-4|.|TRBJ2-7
TGTGCCAGCAGTTTAAGTCCCGGAGTCTACGAGCAGTACTTC
CASSLSPGVYEQYF
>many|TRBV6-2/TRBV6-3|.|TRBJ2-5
TGTGCCAGCAAAGAGACCCAGTACTTC
CASKETQYF
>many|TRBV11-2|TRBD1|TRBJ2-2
TGTGCCAGCAGCTTATGGACAGGGGTGGACGGGGAGCTGTTTTTT
CASSLWTGVDGELFF
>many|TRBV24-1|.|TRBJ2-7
TGTGCCACCAGTGATAGGACAAGCTACGAGCAGTACTTC
CATSDRTSYEQYF
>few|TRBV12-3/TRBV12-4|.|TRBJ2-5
TGTGCCAGCAGGGGGGAATCAGAGACCCAGTACTTC
CASRGESETQYF
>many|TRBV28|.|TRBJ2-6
TGTGCCAGCAGTCGGTACTCTGGGGCCAACGTCCTGACTTTC
CASSRYSGANVLTF
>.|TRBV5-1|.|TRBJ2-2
TGCGCCAGCAGCTTGGGAGACAGTTGGACCGGGGAGCTGTTTTTT
CASSLGDSWTGELFF
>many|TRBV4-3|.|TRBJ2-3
TGCGCCAGCAGCCAAGAGGGGACCGATACGCAGTATTTT
CASSQEGTDTQYF
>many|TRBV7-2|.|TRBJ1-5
TGTGCCAGCAGCTTAGGGCGGAATCAGCCCCAGCATTTT
CASSLGRNQPQHF
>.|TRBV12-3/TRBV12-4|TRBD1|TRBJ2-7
TGTGCCAGCAGTTTAGGTGGACAGGGGGTGAAATCTCGGGAGCAGTACTTC
CASSLGGQGVKSREQYF
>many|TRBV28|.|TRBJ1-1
TGTGCCAGCAGACAGCTTGAAGCTTTCTTT
CASRQLEAFF
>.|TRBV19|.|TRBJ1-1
TGTGCCAGTAGTATTCCCGGGACTGAAGCTTTCTTT
CASSIPGTEAFF
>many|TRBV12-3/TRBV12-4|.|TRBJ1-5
TGTGCCAGCAGTTTATGGGGGGATCGTCAGCCCCAGCATTTT
CASSLWGDRQPQHF
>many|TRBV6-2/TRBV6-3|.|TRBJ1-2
TGTGCCAGCAGTTATCAGGGGCGAAACTATGGCTACACCTTC
CASSYQGRNYGYTF
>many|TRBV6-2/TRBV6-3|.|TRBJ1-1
TGTGCCAGCAGATCTTCGACAGGCAACACTGAAGCTTTCTTT
CASRSSTGNTEAFF
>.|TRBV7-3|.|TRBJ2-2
TGTGCCAGCAGCTTTAAACGGAACACCGGGGAGCTGTTTTTT
CASSFKRNTGELFF
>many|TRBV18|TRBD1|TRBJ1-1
TGTGCCAGCTCACCAATCGACAGGGTGAGCACTGAAGCTTTCTTT
CASSPIDRVSTEAFF
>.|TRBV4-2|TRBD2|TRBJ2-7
TGTGCCAGCAGCAGACCACTAGCGGGAGGGCCCCAAGAGCAGTACTTC
CASSRPLAGGPQEQYF
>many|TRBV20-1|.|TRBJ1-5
TGCAGTGCTAGTGCGAAGGGACGGTATAGCAATCAGCCCCAGCATTTT
CSASAKGRYSNQPQHF
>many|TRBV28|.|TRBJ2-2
TGTGCCAGCAGCTGGACAGTTAACACCGGGGAGCTGTTTTTT
CASSWTVNTGELFF
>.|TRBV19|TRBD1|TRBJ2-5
TGTGCCAGTAGGAGGGACAGCGCAAGTATGGGGGAGACCCAGTACTTC
CASRRDSASMGETQYF
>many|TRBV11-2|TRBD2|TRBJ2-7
TGTGCCAGCAGCTTATCGGCTAGCGGCGAGCAGTACTTC
CASSLSASGEQYF
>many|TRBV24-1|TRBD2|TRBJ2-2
TGTGCCACCAGTGATGCCCTCGGGGGGGAGAACACCGGGGAGCTGTTTTTT
CATSDALGGENTGELFF
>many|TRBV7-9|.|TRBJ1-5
TGTGCCAGCAGCTTAGGGGGGCGGGATCAGCCCCAGCATTTT
CASSLGGRDQPQHF
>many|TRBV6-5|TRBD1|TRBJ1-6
TGTGCCAGCGGGACAGGGCCTAATTCACCCCTCCACTTT
CASGTGPNSPLHF
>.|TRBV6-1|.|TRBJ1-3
TGTGCCAGCAGTGTTCATAGGGGAGGAAACACCATATATTTT
CASSVHRGGNTIYF
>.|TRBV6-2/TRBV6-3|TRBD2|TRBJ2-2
TGTGCCAGTACCCGCACGGGACTAGCGGGATCCCCCACCGGGGAGCTGTTTTTT
CASTRTGLAGSPTGELFF
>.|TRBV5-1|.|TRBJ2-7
TGCGCCAGCAGCCCCCACATGGGGGAGGGGGTCTACGAGCAGTACTTC
CASSPHMGEGVYEQYF
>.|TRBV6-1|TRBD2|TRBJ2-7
TGTGCCAGCGGCGGACTAGCGGGGGTGATCTCCTACGAGCAGTACTTC
CASGGLAGVISYEQYF